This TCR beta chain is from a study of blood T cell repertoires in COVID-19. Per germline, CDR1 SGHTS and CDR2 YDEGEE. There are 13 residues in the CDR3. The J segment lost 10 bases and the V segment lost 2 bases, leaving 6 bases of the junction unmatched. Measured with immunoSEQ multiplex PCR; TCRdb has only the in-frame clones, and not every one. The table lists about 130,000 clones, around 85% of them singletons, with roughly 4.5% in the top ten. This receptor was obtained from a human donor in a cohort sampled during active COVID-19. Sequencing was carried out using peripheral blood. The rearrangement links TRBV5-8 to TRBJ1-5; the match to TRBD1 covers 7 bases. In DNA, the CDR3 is TGTGCCAGCAGCTTAAACAGGGGCAGTCCCCAGCATTTT. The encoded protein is CASSLNRGSPQHF.